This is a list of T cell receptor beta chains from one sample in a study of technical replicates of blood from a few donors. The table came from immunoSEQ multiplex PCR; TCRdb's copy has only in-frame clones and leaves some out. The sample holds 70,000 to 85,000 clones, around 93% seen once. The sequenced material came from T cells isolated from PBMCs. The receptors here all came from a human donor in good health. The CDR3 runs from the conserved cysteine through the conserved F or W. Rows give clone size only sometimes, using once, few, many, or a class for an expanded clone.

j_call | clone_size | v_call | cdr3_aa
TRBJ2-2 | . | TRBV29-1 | CSVAVMRDTGELFF
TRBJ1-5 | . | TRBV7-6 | CASSLGPGKYSNQPQHF
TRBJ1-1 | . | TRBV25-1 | CASSEAEDLNTEAFF
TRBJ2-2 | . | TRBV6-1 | CASSEIRGPTLWTGELFF
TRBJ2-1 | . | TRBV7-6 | CASSPSSGTGEYEQFF
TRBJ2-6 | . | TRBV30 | CAWRLSNSGANVLTF
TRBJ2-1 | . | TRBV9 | CASSVAGGGYNEQFF
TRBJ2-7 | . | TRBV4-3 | CASSRASGRGEQYF
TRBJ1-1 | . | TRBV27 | CASSLGSPGFMNTEAFF
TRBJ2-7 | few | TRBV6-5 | CASAPGTSGSYEQYF
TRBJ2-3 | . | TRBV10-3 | CAISESQNTDTQYF
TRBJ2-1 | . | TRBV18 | CASSPMIAGPSYNEQFF
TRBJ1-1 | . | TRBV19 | CASKSRAGTEAFF
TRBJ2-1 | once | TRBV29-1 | CSVEGRLSNEQFF
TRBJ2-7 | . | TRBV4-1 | CASSQAYPGISYEQYF
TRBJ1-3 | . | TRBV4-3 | CASSQEWAAGNTIYF
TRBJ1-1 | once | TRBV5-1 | CASSYKGGGTEAFF
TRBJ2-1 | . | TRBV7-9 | CASSLVVNEQFF
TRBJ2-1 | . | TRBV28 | CASLGQGSYNEQFF
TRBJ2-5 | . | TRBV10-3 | CAISELEETQYF
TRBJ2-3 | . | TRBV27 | CASSLMGSGGTDTQYF
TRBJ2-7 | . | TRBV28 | CASSVGLAGGSEQYF
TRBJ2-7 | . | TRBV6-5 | CASSSLAGDYEQYF
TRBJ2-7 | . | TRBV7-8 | CASSLSPQGASYEQYF
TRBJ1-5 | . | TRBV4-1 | CASSRTGSQPQHF
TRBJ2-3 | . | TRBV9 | CASSDTTSGSTDTQYF
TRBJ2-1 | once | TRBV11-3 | CASSPGQGAKTYNEQFF
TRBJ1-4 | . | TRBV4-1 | CASSQRGQGRDDRGKLFF
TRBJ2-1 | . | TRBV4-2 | CASSQIGLAGVRLDEQFF
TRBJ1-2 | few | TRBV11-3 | CASSSTGLGGYTF
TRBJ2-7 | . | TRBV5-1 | CASSLPGEESYEQYF
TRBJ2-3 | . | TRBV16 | CASSQDRVITDTQYF
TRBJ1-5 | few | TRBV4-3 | CASSQDFANQPQHF
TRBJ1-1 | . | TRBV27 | CASSRTSYTEAFF
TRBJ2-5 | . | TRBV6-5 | CASSYRSGAEGETQYF
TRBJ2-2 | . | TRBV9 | CASSVAGSNTGELFF
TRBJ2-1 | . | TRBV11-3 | CASSLVGAEQFF
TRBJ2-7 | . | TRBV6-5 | CASRDFLYEQYF
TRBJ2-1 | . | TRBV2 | CATFLDYNEQFF
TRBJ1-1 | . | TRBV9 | CASSVGQGNTEAFF
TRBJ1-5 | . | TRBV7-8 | CASSFYLGAGQPQHF
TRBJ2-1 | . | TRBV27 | CASSPLTRSSSYNEQFF
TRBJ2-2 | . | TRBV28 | CASSLDGRRTGELFF
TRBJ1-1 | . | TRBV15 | CATSRMLLQGGDTEAFF
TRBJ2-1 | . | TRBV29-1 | CSVAPSGSYNEQFF
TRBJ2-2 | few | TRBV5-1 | CASLLTGNTGELFF
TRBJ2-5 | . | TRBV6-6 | CASSGQRQETQYF
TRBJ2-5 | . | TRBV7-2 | CASSLNRETQYF
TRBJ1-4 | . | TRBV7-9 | CASSAGQVEKLFF